The T cell receptor (beta chain) described here comes from a study of OX40 agonist ivuxolimab in advanced cancers. On the study more broadly: Prior anti-PD-1, anti-PD-L1 or anti-CTLA-4 therapy did not bar entry, and approximately 40% had some. Three patients, one with hepatocellular carcinoma and two with cutaneous melanoma, responded partially.

The data were produced by immunoSEQ multiplex PCR, yet TCRdb's version contains in-frame clones alone and is incomplete. The sample carries around 63,000 clones, over 70% recorded once. Germline values: CDR1 LGHNA, CDR2 YNFKEQ. The CDR3 has 17 residues. J was trimmed by 1 base and V by 0 bases; bases with no gene match: 5. The chain links TRBV4-2 to TRBJ2-1; 8 bases map to TRBD2. The material was CD4+ or CD8+ T cells sorted from blood, obtained in a trial of the OX40 agonist ivuxolimab. The sequence was collected from an adult with an advanced solid tumor such as melanoma, head and neck, liver or kidney cancer. CDR3 nucleotide sequence: TGTGCCAGCAGCCAAGAGGTAGCGGGATCGTCCTACAATGAGCAGTTCTTC. Its protein is CASSQEVAGSSYNEQFF.